The clone carrying this TCR beta chain has only a few counts. Antigen: not known. The CDR3 loop spans 13 amino acids. CDR1 and CDR2 from the germline V gene are SEHNR and FQNEAQ (reference sequence). J gave up 5 bases and V 5 bases, and 4 bases lay outside the gene matches. This record belongs to a study of cytomegalovirus exposure and HLA in healthy donors. Findings and caveats of the study: Analysis was carried out at a later point, and it linked a missense DCLRE1C variant to TCR beta V- and J-gene trimming.

PCR used 60 Vbeta primers and 13 Jbeta primers. The data were produced by immunoSEQ multiplex PCR, yet TCRdb's version contains in-frame clones alone and is incomplete. The top ten hold around 7% of the sample, which has 130,000 or so clones, around 70% seen once. The TCR comes from a man aged 35-49 years in good health and CMV-seropositive. Material for sequencing was PBMCs. The chain has TRBV7-9 and TRBJ2-5; 8 bases fit TRBD2. The chain's CDR3 is CASSPRTSETQYF. The CDR3 DNA sequence: TGTGCCAGCAGCCCTCGGACTAGCGAGACCCAGTACTTC.